There are many counts of the clone carrying this T cell receptor beta chain. Its antigen is not identified. The CDR3 has 14 amino acids. Per the germline V gene, CDR1 is LGHDT and CDR2 is YNNKEL (reference sequence). The V end was cut by 2 bases, the J end by 5 bases, with 10 bases between. Researchers built TCR beta libraries using quantitative 5'-RACE with molecular barcodes. A single record per CDR3 protein comes from TCRdb applying MiXCR to the 5' RACE reads. The table records approximately 300,000 distinct CDR3 sequences, 20% of them present only once. The data were obtained in a study of CD8 T cells in ankylosing spondylitis. The study's findings and limits: The clones that were linked to disease were reported to be significantly enriched in matched synovial fluid samples from ankylosing spondylitis patients. Earlier reports found some motif variants in synovial fluid and blood in reactive arthritis.

V usage is TRBV3-1 and J usage is TRBJ2-1; unclear D gene. Sequenced: blood, either unsorted or a sorted T cell fraction (not recorded which). The sequence was collected from a male donor with ankylosing spondylitis or in good health (not recorded which). The chain's CDR3 is CASSQMLQHNEQFF. The CDR3 nucleotides read TGTGCCAGCAGCCAAATGTTACAGCACAATGAGCAGTTCTTC.